Given below is one T cell receptor beta chain in context. The antigen remains undetermined. This CDR3 comprises 17 residues. Germline-derived CDR1 and CDR2 are KGHSH and LQKENI. V lost 1 base to trimming and J lost 0 bases; unmatched junction nucleotides: 7. The sample is drawn from a study of shared clonotypes between healthy human individuals. Assay: immunoSEQ multiplex PCR; the TCRdb copy retains only in-frame clones and omits some. This sample has more than 1,200,000 clones, with less than 99% found just once. Study-level findings and limits: Naive subsets generally exceeded memory subsets in estimated richness. Sequencing depth was predicted to influence how clonotypes are shared among donors. Four donors had roughly 5.2% of their naive CD4 clonotypes in common. Unshared clonotypes carried lower generation probabilities than those common to all four donors.

This chain links TRBV18 with TRBJ2-3; 7 nucleotides agree with TRBD2. This receptor was taken from a man aged 25-45 years in good health. The material sequenced was naive CD4+ T cells sorted from blood. Subset indicated: CD45RA+ positively selected. DNA of the CDR3: TGTGCCAGCTCACCACGGTCTAGCGGCTATAGCACAGATACGCAGTATTTT. It yields the protein CASSPRSSGYSTDTQYF.